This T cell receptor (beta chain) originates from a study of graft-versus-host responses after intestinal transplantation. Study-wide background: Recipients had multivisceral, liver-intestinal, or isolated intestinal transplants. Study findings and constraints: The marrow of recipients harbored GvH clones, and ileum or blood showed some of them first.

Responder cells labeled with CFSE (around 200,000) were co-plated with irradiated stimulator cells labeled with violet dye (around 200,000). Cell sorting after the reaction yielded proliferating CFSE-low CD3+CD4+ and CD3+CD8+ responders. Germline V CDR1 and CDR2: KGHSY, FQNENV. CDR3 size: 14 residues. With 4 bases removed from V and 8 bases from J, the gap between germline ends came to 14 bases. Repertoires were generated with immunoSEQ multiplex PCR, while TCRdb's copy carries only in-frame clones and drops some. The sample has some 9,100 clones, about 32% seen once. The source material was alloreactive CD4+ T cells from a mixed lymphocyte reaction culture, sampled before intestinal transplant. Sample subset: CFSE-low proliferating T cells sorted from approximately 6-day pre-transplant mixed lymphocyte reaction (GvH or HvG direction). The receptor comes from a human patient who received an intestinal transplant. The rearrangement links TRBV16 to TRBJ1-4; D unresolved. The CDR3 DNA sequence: TGTGCCAGCAGCCTAGTGACGCCTGAGGAAAAACTGTTTTTT. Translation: CASSLVTPEEKLFF.